The next 6 T cell receptor beta chains were all read from a single sample in a study of T cell changes during pregnancy in multiple sclerosis. The protocol was immunoSEQ multiplex PCR, while the TCRdb copy is restricted to in-frame clones and leaves out a portion. Of 80,000 to 130,000 clones detected, roughly nine tenths appear once; the ten largest clones hold 1% to 1.5%. The specimen was peripheral blood, collected in the second trimester of pregnancy. Source of these receptors: a female donor with multiple sclerosis, enrolled in a pregnancy study.

The chain links TRBV7-9 to TRBJ1-3; D perhaps matches TRBD1 (5 bases). Germline values: CDR1 SEHNR, CDR2 FQNEAQ (reference sequence). V was clipped by 1 base and J by 5 bases, with 6 bases between them. The CDR3 loop spans 13 amino acids. The CDR3 here is CASSLGQRNTIYF. CDR3 nucleotides: TGTGCCAGCAGCTTAGGACAGCGAAACACCATATATTTT.

The genes are TRBV19 and TRBJ2-1, with 7 bases that match TRBD2. CDR1 and CDR2 (germline): LNHDA, SQIVND (reference sequence). The ends lost 7 bases at V and 11 bases at J; junction bases unmatched: 5. The CDR3 is 11 amino acids. The CDR3 sequence is CASKQAGQQFF. CDR3 sequence (DNA): TGTGCCAGTAAGCAAGCGGGACAGCAGTTCTTC.

The rearrangement links TRBV2 to TRBJ2-4; 7 bases agree with TRBD1. CDR3 length equals 15 residues. Germline V gene data show CDR1 as SNHLY and CDR2 as FYNNEI. With V trimmed by 5 bases and J by 1 base, 5 bases remained unmatched. The CDR3, as DNA: TGTGCCAGCAGTCCAATACAGGGGGCCAAAAACATTCAGTACTTC. Residues: CASSPIQGAKNIQYF.

The CDR3 protein is CASSQDTARAETQYF. CDR3 DNA: TGCGCCAGCAGCCAAGATACGGCCAGGGCAGAGACCCAGTACTTC. The chain uses TRBV4-1 and TRBJ2-5; D might be TRBD1 (5 bases). The V end was cut by 0 bases, the J end by 4 bases, with 12 bases between. There are 15 residues in the CDR3. In germline, CDR1 is MGHRA, CDR2 YSYEKL.

V gene TRBV28 combines with J gene TRBJ2-3, with a possible D match to TRBD1 (6 bases). Germline CDR1 MDHEN, CDR2 SYDVKM. The CDR3 spans 17 residues. V was clipped by 2 bases and J by 2 bases, with 17 bases between them. Here the CDR3 DNA reads TGTGCCAGCAGTTTACGTTTCAGGGGATCCAACACAGATACGCAGTATTTT. Protein: CASSLRFRGSNTDTQYF.

The chain combines TRBV5-1 with TRBJ1-1; no clear D. Germline CDR1 is SGHRS and CDR2 is YFSETQ. V was cut by 0 bases and J by 4 bases, with 10 bases left in between. The CDR3 totals 14 residues. The CDR3 loop reads CASSLGGSGTEAFF. The CDR3 DNA sequence: TGCGCCAGCAGCTTGGGAGGGTCGGGCACTGAAGCTTTCTTT.